This T cell receptor beta chain comes out of a study of blood T cells in healthy people across ages. Study-wide findings and caveats: Relative to aged donors, long-lived donors carried more naive CD4+ cells and displayed higher diversity.

CDR1 DFQATT and CDR2 SNEGSKA come from the germline V gene (reference sequence). The V end was cut by 3 bases, the J end by 7 bases, with 19 bases between. CDR3 length: 15 amino acids. The table lists this clonotype with many counts. What it binds is not known. With a J-beta primer mix and a sample-barcoded 5' primer, a second PCR ran about 6 to 11 cycles. One entry per CDR3 protein, called by TCRdb with MiXCR from the 5' RACE reads. Of about 1.6 million distinct CDR3 sequences listed, about 35% were seen once; the top ten hold about 10%. This clonotype was sampled from a woman aged 30 to 39 in good health. The sequenced sample was blood. The V call is TRBV20-1, the J call TRBJ2-1; D perhaps matches TRBD2 (5 bases). As DNA, the CDR3 is TGCAGTGCTAGTGTAAGGGCTAGCAATGAGAATGAGCAGTTCTTC. Residues: CSASVRASNENEQFF.